This T cell receptor beta chain came from a study of cytomegalovirus exposure and HLA in healthy donors. Primers: 60 Vbeta forward and 13 Jbeta reverse. The table came from immunoSEQ multiplex PCR; TCRdb's copy has only in-frame clones and leaves some out. The clone table shows about 100,000 clones, with the ten largest holding approximately 0.6%. The V gene's germline CDR1 is KGHSH and CDR2 LQKENI. The length of the CDR3 is 15 residues. Trimming removed 3 bases at V and 0 bases at J, with 11 bases between. Sequencing was performed on PBMCs. The receptor was isolated from a man aged 50 or older in good health and CMV-seronegative. This chain uses TRBV18 with TRBJ1-1, with D tentatively TRBD1 (5 bases). The CDR3 DNA reads TGTGCCAGCTCACCGGGGACTGGAATGAACACTGAAGCTTTCTTT. Amino acids: CASSPGTGMNTEAFF. Complete variable domain (other parts from reference TRBV18 and TRBJ1-1): NAGVMQNPRHLVRRRGQEARLRCSPMKGHSHVYWYRQLPEEGLKFMVYLQKENIIDESGMPKERFSAEFPKEGPSILRIQQVVRGDSAAYFCASSPGTGMNTEAFFGQGTRLTVV.